This TCR beta chain came from a study of prognosis after radiotherapy for stage I lung cancer. Findings and limits, study-wide: For the expanded TCR clones, whether they were tumor-specific was not determined.

The CDR3 is 18 amino acids. The germline V gene has CDR1 SGHRS and CDR2 YFSETQ. From genomic DNA, two-round multiplex PCR was used to amplify TCR beta CDR3. It was primers specific to each TRBV and TRBJ gene that first-round PCR used. PCR proceeded to a second round, and that round used universal primers. TCRdb itself ran the multiplex PCR reads through MiXCR, one entry per CDR3 protein. The table records roughly 30,000 distinct CDR3 sequences, roughly 49% of them present only once. As concerns this clonotype: As yet, its antigen is unknown. A read error may account for a junction end that differs from germline.

The J gene is TRBJ2-6, the V gene TRBV5-1; the D gene could be TRBD1 or TRBD2 (5 bases each). Source: PBMCs, taken before or after stereotactic body radiation therapy (not recorded which). This TCR was recovered from a donor aged 50 or older with non-small cell lung cancer. The DNA for the CDR3 is TGTGCCAGCAGCGCCGGGATGGGGGTAAAAGCCGGGGCCAACGTCCTGACTTTC. This sequence encodes CASSAGMGVKAGANVLTF. The full variable domain, in which reference TRBV5-1 and TRBJ2-6 provide the parts outside the CDR3, is KAGVTQTPRYLIKTRGQQVTLSCSPISGHRSVSWYQQTPGQGLQFLFEYFSETQRNKGNFPGRFSGRQFSNSRSEMNVSTLELGDSALYLCASSAGMGVKAGANVLTFGAGSRLTVL.